These T cell receptor beta chains were read from a single sample in a study of long-term antiretroviral therapy in people with HIV. Sequencing was performed with immunoSEQ multiplex PCR; in TCRdb, only in-frame clones are kept and a portion is missing. The data show around 16,000 clones, roughly 85% seen once. The sequencing here drew on unsorted PBMCs, taken 0.5 years after starting antiretroviral therapy. The receptors here all came from a woman aged 40 to 50 with HIV. Both conserved end residues are part of each CDR3. The order of the fields is CDR3 length, D gene, J gene, V gene, clone size, CDR3 DNA, CDR3 protein. D genes are given only for firm matches. The listing skips clone size in some rows; elsewhere it reads once, few, many or a size class.

14 - TRBJ2-3 TRBV7-2 once TGTGCCAGCAGCTTAGGTCTAGAACTTGATACGCAGTATTTT CASSLGLELDTQYF
18 - TRBJ2-6 TRBV7-7 - TGTGCCAGCAGCGAGGCACGTGTGCCACAAAGTCGGGCCAACGTCCTGACTTTC CASSEARVPQSRANVLTF
15 - TRBJ2-1 TRBV5-4 once TGTGCCAGCAGCTTGGGTACTACCTCCTACAATGAGCAGTTCTTC CASSLGTTSYNEQFF
14 TRBD1 TRBJ1-1 TRBV5-4 - TGTGCCAGCAGTTCCTACGGGACAGCCGAAGATAAACGCTTT CASSSYGTAEDKRF
13 - TRBJ1-1 TRBV7-6 - TGTGCCAGCAGCTTATACGGGGGGACTGAAGCTTTCTTT CASSLYGGTEAFF
14 TRBD1 TRBJ2-7 TRBV10-3 - TGTGCCACCCAGGCCGGGACAGGCACCTACGAGCAGTACTTC CATQAGTGTYEQYF
11 - TRBJ2-7 TRBV20-1 - TGCAGTGTTAAGACAGAGTACGAGCAGTACTTC CSVKTEYEQYF
17 TRBD1 TRBJ2-1 TRBV7-9 - TGTGCCAGCAGCTTTTCCCACCGACAGGGCCGCGGGAATGAGCAGTTCTTC CASSFSHRQGRGNEQFF
16 TRBD2 TRBJ2-2 TRBV7-3 - TGTGCCAGCAGCCTACTAGCGGGAGTGGGTACCGGGGAGCTGTTTTTT CASSLLAGVGTGELFF
13 - TRBJ1-1 TRBV28 - TGTGCCAGCAGTTTATACGTCACCCCAGAAGCTTTCTTT CASSLYVTPEAFF
14 - TRBJ2-5 TRBV7-9 - TGTGCCAGCAGCCATTCCTCCGACGGCCAGACCCAGTACTTC CASSHSSDGQTQYF
15 - TRBJ1-4 TRBV7-2 - TGTGCCAGCAGCCCGGCGCCCGGGGATCCTGAAAAACTGTTTTTT CASSPAPGDPEKLFF
13 - TRBJ2-3 TRBV19 - TGTGCCAGTAGTTGGAAAATCCCAGATACGCAGTATTTT CASSWKIPDTQYF
15 - TRBJ2-7 TRBV7-2 - TGTGCCAGCAGCTTAGAGGCGGCGACAATACTAGAGCAGTACTTC CASSLEAATILEQYF
14 - TRBJ2-2 TRBV7-2 - TGTGCCAGCAGCTGGGGGCCGAACACCGGGGAGCTGTTTTTT CASSWGPNTGELFF
14 - TRBJ1-1 TRBV27 - TGTGCCAGCAGTTTATTTGGCTTGAACACTGAAGCTTTCTTT CASSLFGLNTEAFF
15 - TRBJ1-3 TRBV6-5 - TGTGCCAGCAGTTACTCTAGGTCCTCTGGAAACACCATATATTTT CASSYSRSSGNTIYF
14 - TRBJ1-2 TRBV27 - TGTGCCAGCAGTCGGATCGACGGGTACTATGGCTACACCTTC CASSRIDGYYGYTF
16 - TRBJ2-1 TRBV4-2 - TGTGCCAGCAGCCAAGGGAGCGGAGGGGACTACAATGAGCAGTTCTTC CASSQGSGGDYNEQFF
15 TRBD2 TRBJ2-7 TRBV10-3 - TGTGCCATCAGTGCCGGGACTAGCGGTGCCTACGAGCAGTACTTC CAISAGTSGAYEQYF
14 - TRBJ1-2 TRBV19 - TGTGCCAGTTCCCCGGGACAAGGTCCTTATGGCTACACCTTC CASSPGQGPYGYTF
11 TRBD2 TRBJ2-7 TRBV5-1 - TGCGCCAGCAGCTGGGGGGGCGAGCAGTACTTC CASSWGGEQYF
14 - TRBJ2-7 TRBV29-1 once TGCAGCGTTGGCCCAGGGGGGAGCTCCTACGAGCAGTACTTC CSVGPGGSSYEQYF
12 TRBD2 TRBJ2-3 TRBV7-3 - TGTGCCAGAGGGACTAGATCAGATACGCAGTATTTT CARGTRSDTQYF
15 - TRBJ2-7 TRBV19 - TGTGCCAGTAGTATCGGAGGCGGGTACTCCTACGAGCAGTACTTC CASSIGGGYSYEQYF
15 TRBD2 TRBJ2-3 TRBV7-9 once TGTGCCAGCAGCTTAGCGGGAGGGAGCACAGATACGCAGTATTTT CASSLAGGSTDTQYF
15 TRBD1 TRBJ2-5 TRBV28 - TGTGCCAGCAGTTTCTCCGGGACAGCAAAAGAGACCCAGTACTTC CASSFSGTAKETQYF
18 TRBD2 TRBJ2-2 TRBV19 once TGTGCCAGTAGTATATATCTAGCGGGAGGGCCGAACACCGGGGAGCTGTTTTTT CASSIYLAGGPNTGELFF
13 - TRBJ1-1 TRBV6-1 - TGTGCCAGCAGTGAAGCGGGAGTCACTGAAGCTTTCTTT CASSEAGVTEAFF
15 - TRBJ2-5 TRBV7-2 - TGTGCCAGCAGCTTAGCAGGGGTCAACCAAGAGACCCAGTACTTC CASSLAGVNQETQYF
14 - TRBJ2-7 TRBV7-9 few TGTGCCAGCAGCTTAGCAGCAGGAGAGAACGAGCAGTACTTC CASSLAAGENEQYF
16 TRBD2 TRBJ2-2 TRBV5-6 - TGTGCCAGCAGCTCGGCTAGCGGGAAAAACACCGGGGAGCTGTTTTTT CASSSASGKNTGELFF
14 - TRBJ2-1 TRBV5-6 - TGTGCCAGCAGCTTGCTAGTGGACTACAATGAGCAGTTCTTC CASSLLVDYNEQFF
15 - TRBJ1-2 TRBV19 - TGTGCCAGTAGTATAGATTTAAGCAGAAAGTATGGCTACACCTTC CASSIDLSRKYGYTF
15 - TRBJ2-5 TRBV5-4 once TGTGCCAGCAGCTTGGAATCGGGTTCTGGAGAGACCCAGTACTTC CASSLESGSGETQYF
14 - TRBJ1-3 TRBV6-4 - TGTGCCAGCAGTGCCGAGATAGGGCACAACACCATATATTTT CASSAEIGHNTIYF
11 - TRBJ2-5 TRBV20-1 - TGCAGTATTGAGAGGTTAGAGACCCAGTACTTC CSIERLETQYF
12 - TRBJ2-1 TRBV29-1 - TGCAGCGTTGAACTGCTAGAGAATGAGCAGTTCTTC CSVELLENEQFF
14 - TRBJ2-7 TRBV9 - TGTGCCAGCAGCGTAACCGCCGGCGCAGTCGAGCAGTACTTC CASSVTAGAVEQYF
16 TRBD2 TRBJ2-1 TRBV2 once TGTGCCAGCAGTCCGGGGACTAGCGGCCGCTACAATGAGCAGTTCTTC CASSPGTSGRYNEQFF
15 - TRBJ1-2 TRBV15 once TGTGCCACCAGCAGAGCCAGTTTCCGTGGATATGGCTACACCTTC CATSRASFRGYGYTF
14 - TRBJ2-7 TRBV6-5 - TGTGCCAGCATCCTGGGGGCGGGGTCCTACGAGCAGTACTTC CASILGAGSYEQYF
13 - TRBJ1-1 TRBV10-3 once TGTGCCATCAGTGAGTCAGGGCGAACTGAAGCTTTCTTT CAISESGRTEAFF
16 TRBD2 TRBJ2-4 TRBV5-6 - TGTGCCAGCAGCTTGGGGGGCCTAGCGGGAGCGTACATTCAGTACTTC CASSLGGLAGAYIQYF
13 - TRBJ1-5 TRBV5-1 - TGCGCCAGCAGCTTGGCCGGCAATCAGCCCCAGCATTTT CASSLAGNQPQHF
13 - TRBJ1-5 TRBV5-1 - TGCGCCAGCAGCAAACAGGGTTTTCCGCCCCAGCATTTT CASSKQGFPPQHF
15 TRBD2 TRBJ2-5 TRBV2 - TGTGCCAGCAGCCCGGGACCAGCGGGACAAGAGACCCAGTACTTC CASSPGPAGQETQYF
15 - TRBJ1-5 TRBV5-1 few TGCGCCAGCAGCTTTGGGAGTGGTGGCAATCAGCCCCAGCATTTT CASSFGSGGNQPQHF
14 - TRBJ2-2 TRBV29-1 - TGCAGCGCCAAACGCACCCCGAACACCGGGGAGCTGTTTTTT CSAKRTPNTGELFF
14 - TRBJ2-1 TRBV7-2 - TGTGCCAGCAGCTTAGATGGTACCCTGGATGAGCAGTTCTTC CASSLDGTLDEQFF
15 - TRBJ2-7 TRBV6-6 - TGTGCCAGCAGATTCCTAGCGGAAGGGGGATACGAGCAGTACTTC CASRFLAEGGYEQYF
15 - TRBJ2-7 TRBV19 - TGTGCCAGTAGTATAGGTTCGACTGCCTCCTACGAGCAGTACTTC CASSIGSTASYEQYF
12 TRBD1 TRBJ2-7 TRBV5-1 - TGCGCCAGCAGCCGACAGGGGGATGAGCAGTACTTC CASSRQGDEQYF
17 TRBD1 TRBJ2-5 TRBV7-9 - TGTGCCAGCAGCCGCCTGGACAGGGGACCTATCCAAGAGACCCAGTACTTC CASSRLDRGPIQETQYF